This T cell receptor (beta chain) was sequenced for a study of T cells in Graves' hyperthyroidism and ophthalmopathy. Broader study findings: Model predictions of ophthalmopathy came a median around 6.5 months before onset. From stable hyperthyroidism, ophthalmopathy was separated by a 13 V-J model. Blood held most thyroid clonotypes expanded above 0.001 frequency.

Extraction of PBMCs used 8 to 10 ml of fresh peripheral blood. RNA transcripts served as the template for amplifying TCR beta CDR3 regions. A first-round RT-PCR of the TCR CDR3 used the HTBI primer set. MiXCR was run by TCRdb on the multiplex PCR reads, yielding one entry per CDR3 protein. Of hundreds of thousands of distinct CDR3 sequences listed, over 15% were seen once; the top ten hold 15% to 20%. This clonotype was found many times. Its antigen is undetermined. The source material was blood. This clonotype was obtained from a woman under 30 with Graves' hyperthyroidism.

CDR3 coding DNA: TGTGCCAGCGGATCCCGCGACAGGTTCGCCGAACTGTTTTTT. This gives the protein CASGSRDRFAELFF. The V gene is TRBV11-2, the J gene TRBJ1-4; D may be TRBD1 (6 bases). The CDR3 length is 14 residues. Trimming removed 8 bases at V and 12 bases at J, with 22 bases between. CDR1 is SGHAT, CDR2 FQNNGV, per germline. Based on the CDR3 plus reference TRBV11-2 and TRBJ1-4, the full variable domain is EAGVAQSPRYKIIEKRQSVAFWCNPISGHATLYWYQQILGQGPKLLIQFQNNGVVDDSQLPKDRFSAERLKGVDSTLKIQPAKLEDSAVYLCASGSRDRFAELFFGSGTQLSVL.